The 6 T cell receptor beta chains presented below share a single source sample, sequenced in a study of T cell changes during pregnancy in multiple sclerosis. The table came from immunoSEQ multiplex PCR; TCRdb's copy has only in-frame clones and leaves some out. Of 30,000 to 45,000 clones in the sample, around 89% were seen once. The source was CD4+ T cells from peripheral blood mononuclear cells, collected in the first trimester of pregnancy. The receptors derive from a female donor with multiple sclerosis, enrolled in a pregnancy study.

This clone was observed once. The genes are TRBV6-1 and TRBJ1-2; D is ambiguous. Germline-derived CDR1 and CDR2 are MNHNS and SASEGT. The CDR3 has 10 amino acids. The V and J ends lost 5 bases and 6 bases respectively, with 4 bases between them. The CDR3 sequence is CASSQNGYTF. CDR3 bases: TGTGCCAGCAGTCAGAATGGCTACACCTTC.

The chain joins TRBV6-5 to TRBJ2-5; TRBD1 aligns across 10 bases. V lost 5 bases, J lost 7 bases, and 4 bases stayed unmatched. Germline CDR1 reads MNHEY; CDR2 reads SVGAGI. The CDR3 is 13 residues long. In DNA form, the CDR3 reads TGTGCCAGCAGTAAGGACAGGGGGGGGACCCAGTACTTC. Its protein is CASSKDRGGTQYF.

Here the CDR3 DNA reads TGCGCCAGCAGCTTGGAAGGACTAGTCCTCAATGAGCAGTTCTTC. Its protein is CASSLEGLVLNEQFF. The chain recombines TRBV5-1 with TRBJ2-1; 7 nucleotides match TRBD2. Germline CDR1 and CDR2: SGHRS and YFSETQ. V lost 0 bases and J lost 6; bases outside the gene matches: 6. The CDR3 has 15 residues.

This chain joins TRBV9 and TRBJ2-2; 9 positions agree with TRBD1. Germline trimming cut 3 bases from V and 2 bases from J; bases unmatched to any gene: 5. There are 16 residues in the CDR3. The germline V gene encodes CDR1 SGDLS and CDR2 YYNGEE. In DNA, the CDR3 is TGTGCCAGCAGCGATCAACAGGGGGCTAACACCGGGGAGCTGTTTTTT. It is translated as CASSDQQGANTGELFF.

The chain carries TRBV7-2 and TRBJ2-1, with 8 bases aligning to TRBD2. Germline V gene lookup returns CDR1 SGHTA and CDR2 FQGNSA. This CDR3 has 17 residues. J gave up 0 bases and V 2 bases, and 6 bases lay outside the gene matches. The DNA for the CDR3 is TGTGCCAGCAGCTTATCTAGCGGGCGTAGCTCCTACAATGAGCAGTTCTTC. It translates to CASSLSSGRSSYNEQFF.

The CDR3 nucleotides are TGTGCCAGCAGCTTGAAGGGGCTGGTGACTGAAGCTTTCTTT. Encoded protein: CASSLKGLVTEAFF. This chain uses TRBV5-6 with TRBJ1-1; a weak D match, TRBD1 (5 bases). CDR3 length: 14 amino acids. V dropped 1 base and J dropped 5 bases, with 12 bases sitting between them. CDR1 SGHDT and CDR2 YYEEEE come from the germline V gene.